This T cell receptor beta chain appears in the sequencing data of a study of spatial heterogeneity in lung cancer. Study-wide background: Detection consistently captured more beta-chain sequences than alpha-chain sequences. Averaged across combinations, each unique TCR and UMI pairing appeared more than ten times in raw reads, which were uncorrected.

TCRdb reprocessed the 5' RACE reads via MiXCR and lists one record per CDR3 protein. The sample has some 38,000 distinct CDR3 sequences, roughly 3% seen once; the top ten hold 35% to 40%. This clonotype was seen at least ten times. Time point noted: sample taken at primary tumor resection. Sequencing of whole RNA from tumor, nontumor lung or frozen PBMC involved no sorting. This TCR derives from a male donor with early-stage non-small cell lung cancer. The sample consisted of normal lung tissue next to the tumor, taken at surgery.

The CDR3 nucleotides are TGCAGTGCTAGTCTGGACAGGGGGCTGATCAGTGAGGCTTTCTTT. This gives the protein CSASLDRGLISEAFF. V and J are TRBV20-1 and TRBJ1-1, with TRBD1 identical over 11 bases. J lost 11 bases, V lost 3 bases, and 14 bases had no gene match. Germline CDR1 and CDR2: DFQATT and SNEGSKA (reference sequence). This CDR3 has 15 residues.